This T cell receptor beta chain was observed in a study of blood T cell repertoires in COVID-19. Study summary: Acute and convalescent COVID-19 specimens originated in the United States, Italy and Spain. T cells, B-cell-depleted T cells, or PBMCs supplied cDNA or gDNA.

Per the authors' pipeline: Researchers report that nucleated cell counts were estimated from reference gene primer amplification. Sequenced by immunoSEQ multiplex PCR; TCRdb stores in-frame clones only, minus some. The DNA was the basis for D and trimming; V, J and clone size are from that table. The sample lists approximately 100,000 clones; roughly 87% were seen once. Germline V gene lookup returns CDR1 MNHEY and CDR2 SVGAGI. With V trimmed by 3 bases and J by 9 bases, 11 bases remained unmatched. CDR3 length: 15 amino acids. This receptor was identified in a woman aged 55-75 years with acute or convalescent COVID-19. Specimen: peripheral blood. This rearrangement joins TRBV6-5 to TRBJ2-1, with 7 bases identical to TRBD1. The CDR3 DNA is TGTGCCAGCAGTTATGGGCCACAGGGGTTGCCTGAGCAGTTCTTC. It translates to CASSYGPQGLPEQFF.